What follows are 22 T cell receptor beta chains derived from one specimen sequenced in a study of blood T cell repertoires in COVID-19 (TCRdb year 2020). Libraries were built with the immunoSEQ multiplex PCR assay. TCRdb's version of the immuneACCESS table is confined to in-frame rearrangements and falls short of the full clone set. An unresolved V gene accounts for under half of the shortfall where checked; the remainder is of unknown origin. The sample table lists around 80,000 clones, over 75% of them with a count of one. The ten largest clonotypes hold approximately 8.8% of the sample. The specimen was peripheral blood. These receptors were collected from a human donor in a cohort sampled during active COVID-19.

The chain couples TRBV5-1 to TRBJ2-7; 13 nucleotides align to TRBD2. The germline CDR1 and CDR2 sequences are SGHRS and YFSETQ. The CDR3 covers 15 residues. V lost 3 bases, J lost 7 bases, and 7 bases stayed unmatched. The CDR3 is CASSSTPLAGGEQYF. CDR3 in DNA: TGCGCCAGCAGCTCCACCCCACTAGCGGGAGGGGAGCAGTACTTC.

This chain uses TRBV28 with TRBJ2-1, with 15 bases fitting TRBD2. In germline, CDR1 is MDHEN, CDR2 SYDVKM. The CDR3 is made up of 15 amino acids. J lost 7 bases, V lost 7 bases, and 5 bases had no gene match. This CDR3 reads CASTRGTSGRNEQFF. The CDR3, as DNA: TGTGCCAGCACCCGGGGGACTAGCGGGAGGAATGAGCAGTTCTTC.

The gene calls are TRBV19 and TRBJ2-3; D perhaps matches TRBD1 (6 bases). Germline V lookup: CDR1 LNHDA, CDR2 SQIVND (reference sequence). Deletions cut 0 bases from V and 2 bases from J, with 9 bases between. The CDR3 covers 15 residues. CDR3 bases: TGTGCCAGTAGTATAGATAGGGGGAACACAGATACGCAGTATTTT. It encodes CASSIDRGNTDTQYF.

The V and J genes are TRBV6-5 and TRBJ2-7; D perhaps matches TRBD2 (6 bases). V was clipped by 7 bases and J by 0 bases, with 10 bases between them. Germline V gene data show CDR1 as MNHEY and CDR2 as SVGAGI. CDR3 length: 13 amino acids. In nucleotides, the CDR3 is TGTGCCAGCAAGGCCGGGAGCTCCTACGAGCAGTACTTC. The encoded protein is CASKAGSSYEQYF.

The chain recombines TRBV30 with TRBJ1-2; possible D gene TRBD1, 5 bases. The CDR3 covers 15 residues. Trimming stripped 2 bases from V and 0 bases from J, with 13 bases between. Germline V gene data show CDR1 as GTSNPN and CDR2 as SVGIG (reference sequence). CDR3 in amino acids: CAWSTKGRANYGYTF. CDR3 coding DNA: TGTGCCTGGAGTACGAAGGGCAGGGCTAACTATGGCTACACCTTC.

The chain recombines TRBV14 with TRBJ2-3, with D possibly matching TRBD2 (5 bases). The CDR3 length is 16 residues. The ends were cut back, 1 base at V and 0 bases at J, with 11 bases in the middle. Germline lookup yields CDR1 SGHDN and CDR2 FVKESK. The CDR3 here is CASSQGRGRSTDTQYF. The CDR3 nucleotides read TGTGCCAGCAGCCAAGGTCGAGGGAGAAGCACAGATACGCAGTATTTT.

DNA for the CDR3: TGTGCCAGCAGTGAACTCGGCGGCGGCGCCCAGCATTTT. This encodes CASSELGGGAQHF. This rearrangement joins TRBV25-1 to TRBJ1-5, with no clear D. Germline lookup yields CDR1 MGHDK and CDR2 SYGVNS. CDR3 size: 13 residues. Trimming took off 2 bases at V and 11 bases at J, with 13 bases between the two ends. Based on the CDR3 plus reference TRBV25-1 and TRBJ1-5, the full variable domain is EADIYQTPRYLVIGTGKKITLECSQTMGHDKMYWYQQDPGMELHLIHYSYGVNSTEKGDLSSESTVSRIRTEHFPLTLESARPSHTSQYLCASSELGGGAQHFGDGTRLSIL.

V and J are TRBV2 and TRBJ1-2; D gene ambiguous. Germline values: CDR1 SNHLY, CDR2 FYNNEI. The V end was cut by 5 bases, the J end by 0 bases, with 13 bases between. The CDR3 extends over 15 amino acids. CDR3 loop: CASSPRDGANYGYTF. CDR3 nucleotide sequence: TGTGCCAGCAGTCCTCGAGACGGAGCTAACTATGGCTACACCTTC. Using reference TRBV2 and TRBJ1-2 for the parts outside the CDR3, the full variable domain is EPEVTQTPSHQVTQMGQEVILRCVPISNHLYFYWYRQILGQKVEFLVSFYNNEISEKSEIFDDQFSVERPDGSNFTLKIRSTKLEDSAMYFCASSPRDGANYGYTFGSGTRLTVV.

There are a few counts of this clone. The V gene is TRBV20-1, the J gene TRBJ2-3; D remains ambiguous. The CDR3 is 15 residues long. V lost 3 bases and J 0 bases, leaving 13 bases between the germline ends. The germline CDR1 and CDR2 sequences are DFQATT and SNEGSKA (reference sequence). CDR3 DNA sequence: TGCAGTGCTAGTGAGTCGGCTAGTAGCACAGATACGCAGTATTTT. This gives the protein CSASESASSTDTQYF.

The chain is built from TRBV5-4 and TRBJ2-3; D ambiguous. Germline V gene lookup returns CDR1 SGHNT and CDR2 YYREEE (reference sequence). With 0 bases removed from V and 2 bases from J, the gap between germline ends came to 10 bases. The CDR3 has 15 residues. The CDR3, as DNA: TGTGCCAGCAGCTTGGGGCCAACAGACACAGATACGCAGTATTTT. This gives the protein CASSLGPTDTDTQYF. Looking up the rest from reference TRBV5-4 and TRBJ2-3 gives the full variable domain: ETGVTQSPTHLIKTRGQQVTLRCSSQSGHNTVSWYQQALGQGPQFIFQYYREEENGRGNFPPRFSGLQFPNYSSELNVNALELDDSALYLCASSLGPTDTDTQYFGPGTRLTVL.

This clone was detected only a few times. The chain carries TRBV5-1 and TRBJ1-6; D is undetermined. CDR1 and CDR2 (germline): SGHRS, YFSETQ. The CDR3 is 14 amino acids. Trimming removed 2 bases at V and 7 bases at J, with 10 bases between. DNA for the CDR3: TGCGCCAGCAGCTTTGGGCCGGGGAATTCACCCCTCCACTTT. Amino acid sequence: CASSFGPGNSPLHF. Looking up the rest from reference TRBV5-1 and TRBJ1-6 gives the full variable domain: KAGVTQTPRYLIKTRGQQVTLSCSPISGHRSVSWYQQTPGQGLQFLFEYFSETQRNKGNFPGRFSGRQFSNSRSEMNVSTLELGDSALYLCASSFGPGNSPLHFGNGTRLTVT.

J is TRBJ2-1 and V is TRBV28, with 7 positions matching TRBD2. The CDR3 is 16 amino acids. Looked up from germline, CDR1 is MDHEN and CDR2 is SYDVKM. Trimming at V came to 5 bases and at J to 6 bases, leaving 13 bases not matched to a gene. In DNA form, the CDR3 reads TGTGCCAGCAGTCGAAGGACAATCTCGGGGGGCAATGAGCAGTTCTTC. It is translated as CASSRRTISGGNEQFF.

V gene TRBV14 combines with J gene TRBJ2-7; possibly TRBD1 for D (5 bases). Looked up from germline, CDR1 is SGHDN and CDR2 is FVKESK. The length of the CDR3 is 15 residues. Trimming removed 3 bases from V and 7 bases from J, with 19 bases in between. CDR3 bases: TGTGCCAGCAGCCAGAGGTACATAGGGGTGGAGGAGCAGTACTTC. It yields the protein CASSQRYIGVEEQYF. The full variable domain, its missing parts supplied by reference TRBV14 and TRBJ2-7, is EAGVTQFPSHSVIEKGQTVTLRCDPISGHDNLYWYRRVMGKEIKFLLHFVKESKQDESGMPNNRFLAERTGGTYSTLKVQPAELEDSGVYFCASSQRYIGVEEQYFGPGTRLTVT.

This clone appeared once. The gene calls are TRBV19 and TRBJ2-3; 7 bases are a match to TRBD2. The CDR3 loop spans 15 amino acids. V shed 5 bases and J 1 base; nucleotides not matched to a gene: 6. Looked up from germline, CDR1 is LNHDA and CDR2 is SQIVND (reference sequence). CDR3 region: CASSAGARGTDTQYF. In DNA, the CDR3 is TGTGCCAGTAGTGCGGGAGCCCGGGGCACAGATACGCAGTATTTT. The full variable domain, in which reference TRBV19 and TRBJ2-3 provide the parts outside the CDR3, is DGGITQSPKYLFRKEGQNVTLSCEQNLNHDAMYWYRQDPGQGLRLIYYSQIVNDFQKGDIAEGYSVSREKKESFPLTVTSAQKNPTAFYLCASSAGARGTDTQYFGPGTRLTVL.

This clone was counted a single time. J is TRBJ1-1 and V is TRBV5-1; TRBD1 is a possible D gene (6 bases). The CDR3 runs to 14 residues. Trimming removed 5 bases at V and 1 base at J, with 12 bases between. Germline CDR1 reads SGHRS; CDR2 reads YFSETQ. The DNA of the CDR3 is TGCGCCAGCAGGGCGGGGGCGGAGAACACTGAAGCTTTCTTT. As protein: CASRAGAENTEAFF.

The chain carries TRBV6-5 and TRBJ2-6; tentative D call: TRBD2 (5 bases). The germline gives CDR1 MNHEY, CDR2 SVGAGI. Trimming left V 9 bases short and J 5 bases short, with 8 bases between. CDR3 length: 12 amino acids. The CDR3 protein is CASSDWANVLTF. The CDR3, as DNA: TGTGCCAGTAGCGACTGGGCCAACGTCCTGACTTTC.

The chain uses TRBV3-1 (or the pseudogene TRBV3-2) and TRBJ1-2; 7 bases align to TRBD1. The CDR3 runs to 15 residues. V was pared by 0 bases and J by 7 bases, with 8 bases of the junction left unmatched. Germline CDR1 is LGHDT and CDR2 is YNNKEL (reference sequence). CDR3 sequence reads: CASSQEEGALGGYTF. The CDR3 DNA follows: TGTGCCAGCAGCCAAGAAGAGGGGGCCTTAGGTGGCTACACCTTC.

The V and J genes are TRBV2 and TRBJ2-5; TRBD2 aligns across 14 bases. The length of the CDR3 is 16 residues. Germline values: CDR1 SNHLY, CDR2 FYNNEI. The ends lost 5 bases at V and 4 bases at J; junction bases unmatched: 6. CDR3: CASSYGTSGSGETQYF. The CDR3, as DNA: TGTGCCAGCAGTTACGGGACTAGCGGGAGTGGAGAGACCCAGTACTTC. The full variable domain, with the rest looked up from reference TRBV2 and TRBJ2-5, is EPEVTQTPSHQVTQMGQEVILRCVPISNHLYFYWYRQILGQKVEFLVSFYNNEISEKSEIFDDQFSVERPDGSNFTLKIRSTKLEDSAMYFCASSYGTSGSGETQYFGPGTRLLVL.

The chain is built from TRBV18 and TRBJ1-2; unclear D gene. Looked up from germline, CDR1 is KGHSH and CDR2 is LQKENI. Between the trimmed V and J ends, which lost 3 bases and 3 bases, there was a span of 8 bases. The CDR3 extends over 13 amino acids. This CDR3 is CASSPVEDYGYTF. The CDR3, as DNA: TGTGCCAGCTCACCCGTGGAGGACTATGGCTACACCTTC.

This sequence joins TRBV11-2 and TRBJ2-1; 12 nucleotides align to TRBD2. Unmatched junction bases numbered 1, after V lost 2 bases and J lost 2 bases. The CDR3 spans 16 residues. CDR1 is SGHAT, CDR2 FQNNGV, per germline. The CDR3 protein is CASSLRTSGTYNEQFF. The CDR3 DNA follows: TGTGCCAGCAGCTTAAGGACTAGCGGGACCTACAATGAGCAGTTCTTC.

The DNA of the CDR3 is TGTGCCAGCAGCCCTAGGGAAGGGGGCTACGAGCAGTACTTC. This codes for CASSPREGGYEQYF. The V and J genes are TRBV7-8 and TRBJ2-7, with a weak D call TRBD1 (6 bases). Germline CDR1 and CDR2: SGHVS and FQNEAQ. V was shortened by 5 bases and J by 3 bases, with 14 bases between the two germline ends. This CDR3 is 14 amino acids long. Filled out from reference TRBV7-8 and TRBJ2-7, the complete variable domain reads GAGVSQSPRYKVAKRGQDVALRCDPISGHVSLFWYQQALGQGPEFLTYFQNEAQLDKSGLPSDRFFAERPEGSVSTLKIQRTQQEDSAVYLCASSPREGGYEQYFGPGTRLTVT.

This clone rates as medium-sized. This chain links TRBV28 with TRBJ2-7, with 10 nucleotides matching TRBD2. With V trimmed by 6 bases and J by 6 bases, 5 bases remained unmatched. The CDR3 sequence is 13 residues long. Germline V gene lookup returns CDR1 MDHEN and CDR2 SYDVKM. CDR3 amino acids: CASSALAGTEQYF. In nucleotides, the CDR3 is TGTGCCAGCAGCGCACTAGCGGGAACCGAGCAGTACTTC. The complete variable domain, with remaining parts taken from reference TRBV28 and TRBJ2-7, reads DVKVTQSSRYLVKRTGEKVFLECVQDMDHENMFWYRQDPGLGLRLIYFSYDVKMKEKGDIPEGYSVSREKKERFSLILESASTNQTSMYLCASSALAGTEQYFGPGTRLTVT.